This T cell receptor beta chain was observed in a study of T cells after yellow fever vaccination. TCRdb redid the calling of the 5' RACE reads with MiXCR, one entry per CDR3 protein. Of around 250,000 distinct CDR3 sequences in the sample, roughly 5.2% are singletons; the top ten hold more than 3%. Study-wide points: Post-booster samples contained most primary-vaccination clones (about 96% CD4, about 90% CD8).

Concerning this clonotype itself: What it recognizes is unknown.

The sequence was collected from a man between 18 and 29 years old who received the YFV17D yellow fever vaccine. The material sequenced was CD4+ T cells sorted from PBMCs, taken on the day of the yellow fever booster vaccination.

CDR3 sequence (DNA): TGTGCCAGCAGTGTAGCCGGGGGTCGAGAGACCCAGTACTTC. It translates to CASSVAGGRETQYF. The rearrangement links TRBV25-1 to TRBJ2-5; a possible D gene is TRBD2 (6 bases). The germline gives CDR1 MGHDK, CDR2 SYGVNS. The CDR3 has 14 residues. Trimming cost V 4 bases and J 4 bases, with 13 bases left between them.